The 30 T cell receptor beta chains below all came from one sample that was sequenced in a study of blood T cell repertoires in COVID-19. The table came from immunoSEQ multiplex PCR; TCRdb's copy has only in-frame clones and leaves some out. The table has about 300,000 clones, 65% to 90% seen once. Sequencing used PBMCs or T cells enriched from blood (not recorded which). The source is a woman younger than 35 who had recovered from COVID-19.

The chain's CDR3 is CASSRSGTGSQPQHF. The CDR3, as DNA: TGTGCCAGCAGTAGATCCGGGACAGGGTCTCAGCCCCAGCATTTT. The chain joins TRBV2 to TRBJ1-5, with 9 bases identical to TRBD1. Trimming at V came to 5 bases and at J to 6 bases, leaving 8 bases not matched to a gene. Germline V gene data show CDR1 as SNHLY and CDR2 as FYNNEI. The CDR3 is 15 amino acids.

The genes are TRBV14 and TRBJ2-1; tentatively, D is TRBD1 (6 bases). Per germline, CDR1 SGHDN and CDR2 FVKESK. The CDR3 sequence is 13 residues long. V lost 3 bases and J lost 7, with 10 bases in between. The CDR3 loop reads CASSQRGGNEQFF. As DNA, the CDR3 is TGTGCCAGCAGCCAGAGAGGGGGTAATGAGCAGTTCTTC.

This chain uses TRBV28 with TRBJ1-2, with 8 bases that match TRBD1. Germline V gives CDR1 MDHEN, CDR2 SYDVKM. J lost 4 bases, V lost 7 bases, and 11 bases had no gene match. The CDR3 is 15 residues long. CDR3 sequence: CASTIPGTGPYGYTF. The DNA for the CDR3 is TGTGCCAGCACCATCCCCGGGACAGGTCCCTATGGCTACACCTTC.

The V gene is TRBV28, the J gene TRBJ2-3; TRBD1 matches 7 bases. Germline V gene data show CDR1 as MDHEN and CDR2 as SYDVKM. Trimming removed 5 bases from V and 0 bases from J; junction bases left unmatched: 17. The CDR3 runs to 19 residues. Written as DNA, the CDR3 is TGTGCCAGCAGTCCTATAGGGACAGAGGGACGGCGAAGCACAGATACGCAGTATTTT. Its protein is CASSPIGTEGRRSTDTQYF.

J is TRBJ1-3 and V is TRBV19; D remains ambiguous. V gave up 10 bases and J gave up 0 bases, with 13 bases separating them. The CDR3 is 14 amino acids. The germline V gene encodes CDR1 LNHDA and CDR2 SQIVND (reference sequence). The CDR3 nucleotides read TGTGCCAAATTTGGACTTCACTCTGGAAACACCATATATTTT. Translating gives CAKFGLHSGNTIYF.

The chain uses TRBV28 and TRBJ2-7; 7 nucleotides align to TRBD1. V was clipped by 3 bases and J by 0 bases; unmatched bases: 11. Germline assignment: CDR1 MDHEN and CDR2 SYDVKM. The CDR3 loop spans 17 amino acids. This CDR3 is CASSFSNLGQLSYEQYF. The CDR3 DNA reads as TGTGCCAGCAGTTTTTCCAACCTGGGACAGCTCTCCTACGAGCAGTACTTC.

This chain uses TRBV5-1 with TRBJ2-2; the D gene is possibly TRBD1 (6 bases). CDR1 is SGHRS and CDR2 is YFSETQ in the germline V gene. Trimming removed 4 bases from V and 0 bases from J, with 13 bases in between. This CDR3 has 16 amino acids. The CDR3 here is CASSITGQPNTGELFF. The CDR3 DNA reads TGCGCCAGCAGCATTACCGGACAGCCGAACACCGGGGAGCTGTTTTTT. Using reference TRBV5-1 and TRBJ2-2 for the parts outside the CDR3, the full variable domain is KAGVTQTPRYLIKTRGQQVTLSCSPISGHRSVSWYQQTPGQGLQFLFEYFSETQRNKGNFPGRFSGRQFSNSRSEMNVSTLELGDSALYLCASSITGQPNTGELFFGEGSRLTVL.

CDR3 DNA: TGTGCCAGCAGCTTATCCGGGTATGAGCAGTTCTTC. Encoded protein: CASSLSGYEQFF. The rearrangement joins TRBV5-6 to TRBJ2-1; D not resolved. V was cut by 2 bases and J by 8 bases, with 8 bases left in between. The CDR3 spans 12 residues. Germline CDR1 reads SGHDT; CDR2 reads YYEEEE.

J is TRBJ1-2 and V is TRBV18; D may be TRBD1 (5 bases). The CDR3 length is 15 residues. V lost 5 bases to trimming and J lost 2 bases, with 15 bases between them. Germline CDR1 KGHSH, CDR2 LQKENI. The CDR3 here is CASSLTGDVNYGYTF. The CDR3 DNA sequence: TGTGCCAGCTCATTAACAGGAGACGTCAACTATGGCTACACCTTC.

The chain employs TRBV18 and TRBJ1-5; a weak D match, TRBD1 (6 bases). Germline CDR1 and CDR2: KGHSH and LQKENI. The CDR3 has 13 residues. V was cut by 3 bases and J by 5 bases, with 8 bases left in between. CDR3 nucleotides: TGTGCCAGCTCACCGGACAGATATCAGCCCCAGCATTTT. As protein: CASSPDRYQPQHF.

V gene TRBV7-8 combines with J gene TRBJ1-6; D ambiguous. This CDR3 has 14 amino acids. CDR1 and CDR2 from the germline V gene are SGHVS and FQNEAQ. Trimming left V 4 bases short and J 0 bases short, with 4 bases between. For the CDR3, the DNA is TGTGCCAGCAGCTCTAGCTCCTATAATTCACCCCTCCACTTT. Amino acid sequence: CASSSSSYNSPLHF. Complete variable domain (other parts from reference TRBV7-8 and TRBJ1-6): GAGVSQSPRYKVAKRGQDVALRCDPISGHVSLFWYQQALGQGPEFLTYFQNEAQLDKSGLPSDRFFAERPEGSVSTLKIQRTQQEDSAVYLCASSSSSYNSPLHFGNGTRLTVT.

This sequence joins TRBV24-1 and TRBJ1-2; the D gene is possibly TRBD1 (5 bases). Trimming cost V 4 bases and J 2 bases, with 10 bases left between them. The CDR3 loop spans 14 amino acids. The germline gives CDR1 KGHDR, CDR2 SFDVKD. CDR3 coding DNA: TGTGCCACCAGTGACCCTGACAGAAACTATGGCTACACCTTC. Translated, it gives CATSDPDRNYGYTF.

The chain has TRBV11-2 and TRBJ1-6; D perhaps matches TRBD1 (5 bases). CDR1 and CDR2 from the germline V gene are SGHAT and FQNNGV. V was shortened by 4 bases and J by 0 bases, with 7 bases between the two germline ends. The CDR3 has 15 amino acids. The CDR3 sequence is CASSSGISYNSPLHF. CDR3 nucleotide sequence: TGTGCCAGCAGCTCAGGGATCTCCTATAATTCACCCCTCCACTTT.

The V call is TRBV12-5, the J call TRBJ1-1; D may be TRBD1 (5 bases). Germline CDR1 LGHNT, CDR2 FRNRAP. Between the trimmed V and J ends, which lost 1 base and 0 bases, there was a span of 6 bases. CDR3 size: 14 residues. This CDR3 reads CASGLETVNTEAFF. The CDR3 nucleotides are TGTGCTAGTGGTTTGGAGACAGTGAACACTGAAGCTTTCTTT.

The V gene is TRBV3-1 (or the pseudogene TRBV3-2), the J gene TRBJ1-5, with unresolved D. The CDR3 covers 15 residues. V was cut by 4 bases and J by 6 bases, with 16 bases left in between. Per germline, CDR1 LGHDT and CDR2 YNNKEL (reference sequence). DNA of the CDR3: TGTGCCAGCAGCCTCGGGTCTTCTGGCACTCAGCCCCAGCATTTT. Translation gives CASSLGSSGTQPQHF.

This chain joins TRBV4-1 and TRBJ2-3; D possibly corresponds to TRBD1 (6 bases). V lost 0 bases, J lost 7 bases, and 11 bases lay in between. The CDR3 runs 14 residues. Germline V gene lookup returns CDR1 MGHRA and CDR2 YSYEKL. CDR3 loop: CASSQDGGFYTQYF. CDR3 coding DNA: TGCGCCAGCAGCCAAGATGGGGGCTTTTATACGCAGTATTTT.

The chain uses TRBV20-1 and TRBJ1-2, with D unresolved. Trimming removed 5 bases from V and 7 bases from J, with 5 bases in between. Germline lookup yields CDR1 DFQATT and CDR2 SNEGSKA (reference sequence). The CDR3 loop spans 9 amino acids. CDR3 DNA sequence: TGCAGTGCTGCGGGTGGCTACACCTTC. Protein sequence: CSAAGGYTF.

In this sample, this clone turned up a few times. The chain uses TRBV4-2 and TRBJ1-3; no reliable D call. CDR1 is LGHNA and CDR2 is YNFKEQ in the germline V gene. The CDR3 extends over 15 amino acids. The germline V and J ends were trimmed by 4 bases and 0 bases, with 10 bases remaining between them. The CDR3 DNA reads as TGTGCCAGCAGCCTTGGGGAGCCCTCTGGAAACACCATATATTTT. Translated, it gives CASSLGEPSGNTIYF.

The V call is TRBV20-1, the J call TRBJ2-7, with D tentatively TRBD1 (6 bases). The V and J ends lost 3 bases and 2 bases respectively, with 14 bases between them. Germline V gene sequence: CDR1 DFQATT, CDR2 SNEGSKA (reference sequence). The CDR3 consists of 14 residues. The CDR3 DNA is TGCAGTGCTAGTAGGGGGATATCCACCTACGAGCAGTACTTC. It translates to CSASRGISTYEQYF.

This chain joins TRBV9 and TRBJ1-1; perhaps TRBD1 as D (5 bases). CDR1 SGDLS and CDR2 YYNGEE come from the germline V gene. This CDR3 is built from 14 residues. Trimming took off 0 bases at V and 7 bases at J, with 13 bases between the two ends. The CDR3 loop is CASSVDGRGLEAFF. CDR3 DNA sequence: TGTGCCAGCAGCGTAGATGGTCGGGGACTTGAAGCTTTCTTT.

This chain connects TRBV19 to TRBJ2-1, with D possibly matching TRBD1 (6 bases). This CDR3 spans 13 amino acids. The V end was cut by 5 bases, the J end by 5 bases, with 10 bases between. The V gene's germline CDR1 is LNHDA and CDR2 SQIVND (reference sequence). The CDR3: CASSYTGHNEQFF. The CDR3, as DNA: TGTGCCAGTAGTTACACAGGGCACAATGAGCAGTTCTTC.

This sequence joins TRBV11-2 and TRBJ2-3; 11 bases map to TRBD1. Trimming removed 0 bases from V and 7 bases from J; junction bases left unmatched: 3. The germline V gene encodes CDR1 SGHAT and CDR2 FQNNGV. The CDR3 totals 15 residues. In nucleotides, the CDR3 is TGTGCCAGCAGCTTAGAAGGGACAGGGGGGTATACGCAGTATTTT. Translating it yields CASSLEGTGGYTQYF.

The chain uses TRBV4-2 and TRBJ1-5; no definite D call. The length of the CDR3 is 14 residues. Trimming removed 0 bases at V and 5 bases at J, with 8 bases between. Germline V CDR1 and CDR2: LGHNA, YNFKEQ. The CDR3 DNA sequence: TGTGCCAGCAGCCAAGATTCGGGATATCAGCCCCAGCATTTT. Translated: CASSQDSGYQPQHF.

The chain combines TRBV19 with TRBJ2-1; D unclear. In germline, CDR1 is LNHDA, CDR2 SQIVND (reference sequence). V was trimmed by 2 bases and J by 2 bases, leaving 13 bases between them. This CDR3 has 16 residues. In DNA, the CDR3 is TGTGCCAGTAGTATATCCGGAGATCCCGCCTACAATGAGCAGTTCTTC. Amino acid sequence: CASSISGDPAYNEQFF.

This rearrangement joins TRBV5-1 to TRBJ1-1; D might be TRBD1 (6 bases). This CDR3 is built from 16 residues. V was trimmed by 0 bases and J by 0 bases, leaving 12 bases between them. CDR1 is SGHRS, CDR2 YFSETQ, per germline. The CDR3 nucleotides are TGCGCCAGCAGCTTGGAGTCACAGGGAATGAACACTGAAGCTTTCTTT. Translated: CASSLESQGMNTEAFF.

This chain connects TRBV6-4 to TRBJ2-3; 8 positions match TRBD2. The CDR3 loop spans 14 amino acids. J gave up 5 bases and V 4 bases, and 5 bases lay outside the gene matches. Germline lookup yields CDR1 MRHNA and CDR2 SNTAGT. The CDR3, as DNA: TGTGCCAGCAGTGTAGGACTAGCCGGAGATACGCAGTATTTT. Amino acid sequence: CASSVGLAGDTQYF.

The chain has TRBV27 and TRBJ1-1; TRBD1 matches at 7 bases. The V and J ends lost 5 bases and 3 bases, in that order; junction bases with no gene match: 6. The CDR3 has 14 residues. Germline V gives CDR1 MNHEY, CDR2 SMNVEV (reference sequence). The CDR3 nucleotides read TGTGCCAGCAGTGACAGGGATCCATACACTGAAGCTTTCTTT. Amino acid sequence: CASSDRDPYTEAFF.

This clone was seen a single time. V is TRBV28 and J is TRBJ2-7, with D hard to call. The CDR3 spans 14 residues. The ends were cut back, 4 bases at V and 3 bases at J, with 13 bases in the middle. Germline assignment: CDR1 MDHEN and CDR2 SYDVKM. The CDR3 reads CASSYGPSGYEQYF. The CDR3 region has the DNA TGTGCCAGCAGTTACGGTCCATCGGGCTACGAGCAGTACTTC.

This rearrangement joins TRBV5-5 to TRBJ1-5; 11 bases map to TRBD1. J lost 8 bases, V lost 4 bases, and 14 bases had no gene match. The CDR3 extends over 17 amino acids. Germline V CDR1 and CDR2: SGHKS, YYEKEE (reference sequence). CDR3 sequence reads: CASSPAVRTGGGEPQHF. In DNA form, the CDR3 reads TGTGCCAGCAGCCCAGCCGTCCGGACAGGGGGCGGTGAGCCCCAGCATTTT.

The rearrangement joins TRBV30 to TRBJ1-2; 11 bases map to TRBD1. Trimming cost V 2 bases and J 8 bases; bases outside gene matches: 7. The CDR3 runs to 14 residues. The germline V gene encodes CDR1 GTSNPN and CDR2 SVGIG (reference sequence). Here the CDR3 reads CAWSSGQGAFGYTF. The CDR3 DNA follows: TGTGCCTGGAGTTCTGGACAGGGGGCGTTCGGCTACACCTTC. Variable domain in full (rest from reference TRBV30 and TRBJ1-2): SQTIHQWPATLVQPVGSPLSLECTVEGTSNPNLYWYRQAAGRGLQLLFYSVGIGQISSEVPQNLSASRPQDRQFILSSKKLLLSDSGFYLCAWSSGQGAFGYTFGSGTRLTVV.